This TCR beta chain derives from a study of shared clonotypes between healthy human individuals. Looking at the study overall: Two women and a few men aged 18 to 49 served as donors. General study points: Across a handful of donors, naive CD4 shared 5% to 6%, naive CD8 under 4%, memory CD4 2.3%, memory CD8 over 0.3%. All-four-donor shared clonotypes had higher generation probabilities than non-shared clonotypes did. In having few donors, the study represented limited genetic and exposure-history diversity.

CD45RO-negative, CCR7-selected cells formed the naive CD8 fraction, which excluded terminally differentiated effector memory CD45RA+ cells. V lost 5 bases and J 7 bases, leaving 6 bases between the germline ends. This CDR3 has 11 residues. The germline V gene encodes CDR1 SEHNR and CDR2 FQNEAQ (reference sequence). Using immunoSEQ multiplex PCR, the repertoire was profiled, and TCRdb retains in-frame clones only, with some absent. The sample records 760,000 or so clones, 90% to 98% being singletons. Comments on this clone: What it binds is not known. Other DNA sequences in this specimen translate into the identical CDR3.

Sequencing input: naive CD8+ T cells sorted from blood. The TCR originated in a man aged 25 to 45 in good health. V and J are TRBV7-9 and TRBJ2-1; D is undetermined. The CDR3 sequence: CASSPSNEQFF. DNA for the CDR3: TGTGCCAGCAGCCCCTCGAATGAGCAGTTCTTC.